This T cell receptor (beta chain) appears in the sequencing data of a study of T cell responses to AZD1222 COVID-19 vaccine (dated by TCRdb to 2020 to 2022). Looking at the study overall: AZD1222 recipients with second doses at about 4 weeks or about 12 weeks were pooled, because spike-specific TCR depth and breadth did not differ between schedules. TCR sequencing covered roughly 230 trial participants: 200 to 220 given two doses of AZD1222 and approximately 25 given two doses of MenACWY control vaccine. Trial participants were enrolled by age into subgroups of 18-55, 56-69 and 70-plus years, and roughly 160, 29 and 62 TCR-sequenced participants, respectively, were included in these subgroups. Results and caveats for the whole study, not just this receptor: Because no day 14 peak-response samples were available, the repertoires could be characterized only after the peak T cell response. Participants were mostly white British and included more females than males, and it was suggested by the authors that clonal diversity may have been underestimated. Conclusions about previously exposed vaccinees are limited because only a handful of AZD1222 recipients were SARS-CoV-2 seropositive at baseline. After two AZD1222 doses, spike-specific TCR breadth and depth were significantly higher than at day 0 and than in MenACWY recipients. Nearly half of unique spike-specific TCRs reportedly recognized epitopes outside regions mutated in the B.1.351 and B.1.1.7 variants. The whole spike protein was spanned by vaccine-associated CD4 TCRs, and dominant responses were seen in regions 160-218 and 743-854. In the small 56-69-year group, the increase in depth fell short of significance, most likely because of low power.

The CDR3 numbers 15 residues from cysteine through phenylalanine. Kept here is only the CDR3 DNA, which spans 45 bases and is read in frame from base 1. The V end gives up 4 bases and the J end 2 bases, leaving 6 bases in the junction not matched to a gene. The germline V gene sets CDR1 to SGHRS and CDR2 to YFSETQ. The sample's time point label, in plain terms: baseline before first vaccination. Vaccinee samples came from UK trials COV001 and COV002, including a single-blind randomized controlled phase 2/3 trial of AZD1222 (ChAdOx1 nCoV-19) in healthy adults. Trial participant PBMC samples were collected at day 0 and day 28 after the second dose for TCRbeta chain sequencing. The CDR3 regions of human TCRbeta chains were subjected to immunosequencing. The study's processing was this. Repertoire TCRs were checked for matches against a reference library of SARS-CoV-2-specific TCRs that had been generated using the MIRA antigen-specificity platform. Breadth was defined as the fraction of unique TCRs that were SARS-CoV-2-associated, and depth was defined as the fraction of total T cells that were SARS-CoV-2-associated. Using the MIRA data, each spike-specific TCR was assigned both to the spike region to which the TCR was reactive and to a CD4 or CD8 class. Log10-transformed breadth and depth values were compared by one-way ANOVA with Sidak's multiple comparisons tests. In its TCRdb copy, this immuneACCESS table keeps in-frame sequences only and misses some clones. Where compared with another copy, unresolved V genes explain less than half of these, and the others have no known cause. V and J calls and clone size are given by that table; D and trimming were obtained from the DNA. Present in this sample are over 75,000 clones, under 95% of which were seen just once. The ten top clones hold 3% of the sample.

As for this clone: Its specific antigen is unknown. No much larger clone is present one base from it, and per-base qualities are unavailable.

The receptor was isolated from an adult in good health. Sequencing used peripheral blood, obtained on day 0 of AZD1222 vaccination. The chain links TRBV5-1 with TRBJ2-3; 8 bases in between match TRBD2. The nucleotide sequence reads as follows: TGCGCCAGCAGCATTAGCGGGGCCTACACAGATACGCAGTATTTT. Translated, this is CASSISGAYTDTQYF.